This T cell receptor beta chain comes out of a study of coeliac disease. The study, taken as a whole, reports: Active celiac intraepithelial and lamina propria samples had lower TRB and TRG clonality than control samples.

Of note for this clone: Its antigen is not known.

TCRdb keeps only in-frame clones here, not all; method: immunoSEQ multiplex PCR. The sample has 4,300 or so clones; approximately 71% are singletons. The source of this sequence is a woman in her late teens or twenties with active celiac disease. Material: intraepithelial lymphocytes from the gut.

The CDR3 nucleotides read TGTGCCAGCAGTTCGTACCTTTTAGCGGGCTCAGGAAGTGAGCAGTTCTTC. Translation: CASSSYLLAGSGSEQFF. The chain recombines TRBV27 with TRBJ2-1; TRBD2 agrees at 7 bases. Germline values: CDR1 MNHEY, CDR2 SMNVEV (reference sequence). This CDR3 is 17 amino acids long. V dropped 4 bases and J dropped 9; count of bases not matched to a gene: 18.